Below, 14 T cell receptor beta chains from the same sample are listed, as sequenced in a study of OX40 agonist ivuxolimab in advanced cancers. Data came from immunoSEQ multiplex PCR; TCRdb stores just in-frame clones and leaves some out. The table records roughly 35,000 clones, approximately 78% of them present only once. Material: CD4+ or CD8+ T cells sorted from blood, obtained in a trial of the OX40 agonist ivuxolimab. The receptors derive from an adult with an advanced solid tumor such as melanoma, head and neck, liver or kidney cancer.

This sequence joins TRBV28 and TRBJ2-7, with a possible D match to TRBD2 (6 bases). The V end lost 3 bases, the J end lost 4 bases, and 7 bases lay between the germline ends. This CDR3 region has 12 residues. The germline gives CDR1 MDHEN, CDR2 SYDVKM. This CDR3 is CASSFRGYEQYF. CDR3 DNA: TGTGCCAGCAGTTTCCGGGGGTACGAGCAGTACTTC.

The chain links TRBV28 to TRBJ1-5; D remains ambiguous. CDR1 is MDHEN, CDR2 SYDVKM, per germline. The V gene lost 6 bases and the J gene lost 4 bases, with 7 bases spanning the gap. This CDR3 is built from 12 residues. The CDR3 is CASRLTNQPQHF. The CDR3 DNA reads TGTGCCAGCAGATTGACGAATCAGCCCCAGCATTTT.

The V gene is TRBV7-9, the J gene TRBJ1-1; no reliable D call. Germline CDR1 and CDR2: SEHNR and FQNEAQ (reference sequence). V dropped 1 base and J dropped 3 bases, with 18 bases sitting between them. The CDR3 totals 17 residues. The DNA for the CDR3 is TGTGCCAGCAGCTTAGTAGGGCCCGCTAATGGGGACACTGAAGCTTTCTTT. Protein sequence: CASSLVGPANGDTEAFF.

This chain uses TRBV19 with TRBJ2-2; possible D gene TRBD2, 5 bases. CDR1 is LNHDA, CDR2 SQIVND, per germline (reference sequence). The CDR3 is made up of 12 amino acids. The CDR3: CAAVANTGELFF. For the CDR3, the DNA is TGTGCAGCGGTCGCGAACACCGGGGAGCTGTTTTTT.

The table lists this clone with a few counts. CDR3 in DNA: TGTGCCTGGAACAGGTTGGACACTGAAGCTTTCTTT. Residues: CAWNRLDTEAFF. The genes are TRBV30 and TRBJ1-1, with D possibly being TRBD1 (5 bases). V was shortened by 4 bases and J by 3 bases, with 9 bases between the two germline ends. The length of the CDR3 is 12 residues. Germline assignment: CDR1 GTSNPN and CDR2 SVGIG (reference sequence).

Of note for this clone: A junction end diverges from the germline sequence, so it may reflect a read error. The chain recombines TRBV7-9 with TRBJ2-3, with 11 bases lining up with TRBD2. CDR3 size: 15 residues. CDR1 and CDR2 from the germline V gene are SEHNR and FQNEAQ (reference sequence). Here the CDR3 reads CASSLAGGPTDTQYF. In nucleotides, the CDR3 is TGTGCCAGCAGCCTAGCGGGAGGCCCCACAGATACGCAGTATTTT. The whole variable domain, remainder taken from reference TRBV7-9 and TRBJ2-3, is DTGVSQNPRHKITKRGQNVTFRCDPISEHNRLYWYRQTLGQGPEFLTYFQNEAQLEKSRLLSDRFSAERPKGSFSTLEIQRTEQGDSAMYLCASSLAGGPTDTQYFGPGTRLTVL.

The DNA of the CDR3 is TGTGCCAGCAGTACAGGGTTCATGAACACTGAAGCTTTCTTT. Amino acid sequence: CASSTGFMNTEAFF. This sequence joins TRBV28 and TRBJ1-1, with D maybe TRBD1 (6 bases). V dropped 5 bases and J dropped 0 bases, with 10 bases sitting between them. Germline CDR1 is MDHEN and CDR2 is SYDVKM. CDR3 length: 14 residues.

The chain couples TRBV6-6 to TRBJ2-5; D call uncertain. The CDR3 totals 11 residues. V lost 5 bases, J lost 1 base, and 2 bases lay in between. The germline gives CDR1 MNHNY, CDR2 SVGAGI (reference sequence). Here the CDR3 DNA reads TGTGCCAGCAGTAGCCAAGAGACCCAGTACTTC. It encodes CASSSQETQYF.

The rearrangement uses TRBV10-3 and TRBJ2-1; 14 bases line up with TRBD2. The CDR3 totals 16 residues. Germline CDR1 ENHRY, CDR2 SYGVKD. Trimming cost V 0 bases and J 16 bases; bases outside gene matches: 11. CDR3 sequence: CAISESKRGLAGDRFF. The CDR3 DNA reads TGTGCCATCAGTGAGTCTAAGAGGGGACTAGCGGGAGATCGATTCTTC.

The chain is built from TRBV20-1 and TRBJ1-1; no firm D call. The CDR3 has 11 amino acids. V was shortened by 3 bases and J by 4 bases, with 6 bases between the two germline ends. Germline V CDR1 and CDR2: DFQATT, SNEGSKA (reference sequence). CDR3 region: CSARGSTEAFF. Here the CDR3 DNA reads TGCAGTGCTAGGGGGTCCACTGAAGCTTTCTTT.

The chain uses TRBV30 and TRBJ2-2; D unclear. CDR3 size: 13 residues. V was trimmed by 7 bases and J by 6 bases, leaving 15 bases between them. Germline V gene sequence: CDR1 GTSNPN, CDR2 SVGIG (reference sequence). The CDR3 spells CAFLRAYPGELFF. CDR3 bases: TGTGCCTTCCTTCGGGCCTACCCCGGGGAGCTGTTTTTT.

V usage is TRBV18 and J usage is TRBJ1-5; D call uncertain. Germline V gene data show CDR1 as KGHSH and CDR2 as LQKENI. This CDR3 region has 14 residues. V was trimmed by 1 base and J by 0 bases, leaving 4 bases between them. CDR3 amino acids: CASSPQVSNQPQHF. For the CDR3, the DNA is TGTGCCAGCTCACCACAGGTTAGCAATCAGCCCCAGCATTTT.

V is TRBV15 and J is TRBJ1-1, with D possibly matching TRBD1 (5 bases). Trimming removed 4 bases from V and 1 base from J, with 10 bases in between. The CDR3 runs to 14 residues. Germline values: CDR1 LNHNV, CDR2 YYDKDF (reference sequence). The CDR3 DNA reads TGTGCCACCAGCATAGACAGCGCGAACACTGAAGCTTTCTTT. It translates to CATSIDSANTEAFF.

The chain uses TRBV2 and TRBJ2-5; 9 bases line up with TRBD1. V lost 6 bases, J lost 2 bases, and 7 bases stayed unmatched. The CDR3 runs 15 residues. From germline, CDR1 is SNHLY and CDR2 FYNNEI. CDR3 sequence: CASSRQGDRQETQYF. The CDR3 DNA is TGTGCCAGCAGCCGACAGGGGGACAGACAAGAGACCCAGTACTTC.